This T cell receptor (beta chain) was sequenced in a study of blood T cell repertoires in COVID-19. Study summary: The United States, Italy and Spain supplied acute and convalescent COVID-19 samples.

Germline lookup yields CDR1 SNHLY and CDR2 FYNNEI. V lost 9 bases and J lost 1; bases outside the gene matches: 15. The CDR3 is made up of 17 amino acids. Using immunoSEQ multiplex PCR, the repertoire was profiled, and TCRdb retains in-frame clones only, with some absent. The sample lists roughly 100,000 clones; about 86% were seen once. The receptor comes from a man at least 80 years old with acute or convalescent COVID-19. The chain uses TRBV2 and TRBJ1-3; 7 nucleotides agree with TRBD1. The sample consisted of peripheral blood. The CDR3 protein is CASSYFDRERSGNTIYF. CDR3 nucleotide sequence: TGTGCCAGTTCATATTTCGACAGGGAGCGGTCTGGAAACACCATATATTTT.